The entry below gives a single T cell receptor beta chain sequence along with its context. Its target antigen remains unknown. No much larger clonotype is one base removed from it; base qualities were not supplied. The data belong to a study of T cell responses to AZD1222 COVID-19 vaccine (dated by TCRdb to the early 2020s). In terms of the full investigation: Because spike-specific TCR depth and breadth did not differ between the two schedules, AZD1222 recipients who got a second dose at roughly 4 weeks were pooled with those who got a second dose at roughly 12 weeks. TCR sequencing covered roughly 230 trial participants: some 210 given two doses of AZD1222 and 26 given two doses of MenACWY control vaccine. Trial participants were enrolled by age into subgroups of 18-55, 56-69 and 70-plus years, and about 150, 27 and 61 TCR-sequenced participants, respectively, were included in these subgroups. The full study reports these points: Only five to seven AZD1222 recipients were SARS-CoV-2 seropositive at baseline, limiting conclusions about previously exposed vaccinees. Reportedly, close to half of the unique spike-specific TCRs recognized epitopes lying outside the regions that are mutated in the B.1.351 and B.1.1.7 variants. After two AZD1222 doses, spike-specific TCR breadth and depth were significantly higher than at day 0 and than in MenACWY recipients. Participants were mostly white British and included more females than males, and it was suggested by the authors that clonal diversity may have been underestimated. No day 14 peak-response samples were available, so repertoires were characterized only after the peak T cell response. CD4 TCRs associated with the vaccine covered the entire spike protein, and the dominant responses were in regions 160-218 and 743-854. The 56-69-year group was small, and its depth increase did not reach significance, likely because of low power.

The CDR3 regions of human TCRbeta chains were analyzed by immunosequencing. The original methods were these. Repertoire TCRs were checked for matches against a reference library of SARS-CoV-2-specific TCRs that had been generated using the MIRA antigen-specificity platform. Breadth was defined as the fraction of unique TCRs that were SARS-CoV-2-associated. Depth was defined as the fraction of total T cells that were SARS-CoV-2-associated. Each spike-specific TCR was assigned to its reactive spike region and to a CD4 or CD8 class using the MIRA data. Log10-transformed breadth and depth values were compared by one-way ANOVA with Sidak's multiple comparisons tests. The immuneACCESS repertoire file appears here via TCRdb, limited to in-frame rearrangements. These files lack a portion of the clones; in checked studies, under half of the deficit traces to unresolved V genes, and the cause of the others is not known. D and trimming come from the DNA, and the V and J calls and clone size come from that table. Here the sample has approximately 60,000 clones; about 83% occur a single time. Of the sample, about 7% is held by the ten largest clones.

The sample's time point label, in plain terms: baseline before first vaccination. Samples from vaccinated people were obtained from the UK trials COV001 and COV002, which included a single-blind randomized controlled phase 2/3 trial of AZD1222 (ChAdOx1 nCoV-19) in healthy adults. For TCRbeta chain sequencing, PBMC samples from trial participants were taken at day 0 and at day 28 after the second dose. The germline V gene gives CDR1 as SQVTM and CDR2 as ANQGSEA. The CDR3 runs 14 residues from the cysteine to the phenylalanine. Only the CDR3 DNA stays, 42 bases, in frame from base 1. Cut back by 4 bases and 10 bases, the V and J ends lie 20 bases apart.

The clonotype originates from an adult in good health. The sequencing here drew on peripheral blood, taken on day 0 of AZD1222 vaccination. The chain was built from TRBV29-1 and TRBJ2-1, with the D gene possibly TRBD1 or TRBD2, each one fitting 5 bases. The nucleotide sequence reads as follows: TGCAGCGTTGCCGAGATTGGGACCCTAGGGGAGCAGTTCTTC. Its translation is CSVAEIGTLGEQFF.